Shown below are 25 T cell receptor beta chains from a single sample sequenced in a study of spatial heterogeneity in lung cancer. Each CDR3 protein gets one entry after TCRdb re-called the 5' RACE reads with MiXCR. The sample has 25,000 to 30,000 distinct CDR3 sequences; 5% to 6.5% are singletons. As for time point: blood at routine non-recurrence follow-up after resection. Unsorted whole RNA from tumor, nontumor lung or frozen PBMC underwent sequencing. The sequencing here drew on PBMCs, taken at follow-up. The receptors were sampled from a male donor with early-stage non-small cell lung cancer.

This clonotype was seen at least ten times. The chain carries TRBV10-3 and TRBJ1-3; D is unclear. CDR1 ENHRY and CDR2 SYGVKD come from the germline V gene. Trimming removed 2 bases from V and 0 bases from J, with 8 bases in between. This CDR3 is built from 15 residues. CDR3 DNA: TGTGCCATCAGTGAGGCAAGGGTCTCTGGAAACACCATATATTTT. Residues: CAISEARVSGNTIYF.

The chain employs TRBV5-5 and TRBJ1-5; TRBD1 agrees at 7 bases. CDR1 is SGHKS, CDR2 YYEKEE, per germline (reference sequence). The CDR3 is 13 residues long. Germline trimming cut 3 bases from V and 4 bases from J; bases unmatched to any gene: 1. CDR3 coding DNA: TGTGCCAGCAGCTGGGACAGTAATCAGCCCCAGCATTTT. It codes for CASSWDSNQPQHF.

There are a few counts of this clonotype. The V and J genes are TRBV19 and TRBJ1-5; 10 nucleotides agree with TRBD1. Germline assignment: CDR1 LNHDA and CDR2 SQIVND (reference sequence). Germline trimming cut 5 bases from V and 6 bases from J; bases unmatched to any gene: 4. The CDR3 sequence is 14 residues long. The CDR3, as DNA: TGTGCCAGTAGTGGGACAGGGGTGGGTCAGCCCCAGCATTTT. Residues: CASSGTGVGQPQHF.

This clonotype was observed many times. The V and J genes are TRBV6-2 or TRBV6-3 and TRBJ2-7; no clear D gene. V lost 8 bases and J lost 1, with 12 bases in between. The CDR3 has 13 amino acids. Germline-derived CDR1 and CDR2 are MNHEY and SVGEGT. CDR3 bases: TGTGCCAGCTCTCGTGGTTCGTCCTACGAGCAGTACGTC. It encodes CASSRGSSYEQYV.

This clonotype was picked up many times. Here the CDR3 reads CASSITQRGGHRETQYF. The CDR3 DNA reads TGTGCCAGTAGTATTACTCAGCGGGGGGGCCATCGGGAGACCCAGTACTTC. The rearrangement links TRBV19 to TRBJ2-5; TRBD2 matches at 10 bases. The germline gives CDR1 LNHDA, CDR2 SQIVND (reference sequence). The CDR3 sequence is 17 residues long. The V and J ends lost 3 bases and 5 bases, in that order; junction bases with no gene match: 12.

This clonotype showed up just a few times. This chain links TRBV9 with TRBJ1-2, with D unclear. This CDR3 comprises 9 residues. The V end lost 8 bases, the J end lost 4 bases, and 3 bases lay between the germline ends. Germline lookup yields CDR1 SGDLS and CDR2 YYNGEE. The CDR3 region has the DNA TGTGCCAGTCGCTATGGCTACACCTTC. It translates to CASRYGYTF. The whole variable domain, remainder taken from reference TRBV9 and TRBJ1-2, is DSGVTQTPKHLITATGQRVTLRCSPRSGDLSVYWYQQSLDQGLQFLIQYYNGEERAKGNILERFSAQQFPDLHSELNLSSLELGDSALYFCASRYGYTFGSGTRLTVV.

The chain combines TRBV20-1 with TRBJ1-1; D ambiguous. This CDR3 has 18 residues. V dropped 0 bases and J dropped 4 bases, with 24 bases sitting between them. Germline V gene lookup returns CDR1 DFQATT and CDR2 SNEGSKA (reference sequence). The CDR3 region has the DNA TGCAGTGCTAGAGATATAGCCCTTGGAGGATCGGTTGGCACTGAAGCTTTCTTT. This sequence encodes CSARDIALGGSVGTEAFF.

This clonotype was found many times. CDR3 in amino acids: CASTPGQGYEQYF. CDR3 in DNA: TGTGCCAGCACCCCGGGACAGGGGTACGAGCAGTACTTC. The gene calls are TRBV18 and TRBJ2-7; 10 bases are shared with TRBD1. J was trimmed by 4 bases and V by 8 bases; bases with no gene match: 5. The CDR3 is 13 residues long. CDR1 and CDR2 from the germline V gene are KGHSH and LQKENI.

This clonotype was recorded at least ten times. The V call is TRBV27, the J call TRBJ1-1, with a possible D match to TRBD1 (5 bases). In germline, CDR1 is MNHEY, CDR2 SMNVEV (reference sequence). The V end lost 7 bases, the J end lost 5 bases, and 17 bases lay between the germline ends. The CDR3 loop spans 14 amino acids. The CDR3 DNA reads TGTGCCAGCACTACTCGACAGAGGGCGACTGAAGCTTTCTTT. Translated: CASTTRQRATEAFF.

This clonotype was counted at least ten times. The chain combines TRBV9 with TRBJ1-3, with a weak D call TRBD1 (6 bases). The CDR3 totals 16 residues. V was cut by 0 bases and J by 2 bases, with 12 bases left in between. From germline, CDR1 is SGDLS and CDR2 YYNGEE. Written as DNA, the CDR3 is TGTGCCAGCAGCGTAGGACAGGCGGGCGCTGGAAACACCATATATTTT. This translates into CASSVGQAGAGNTIYF.

This clonotype has ten or more counts. V is TRBV14 and J is TRBJ2-1; the D gene is possibly TRBD2 (7 bases). Germline V lookup: CDR1 SGHDN, CDR2 FVKESK. V lost 1 base and J 8 bases, leaving 18 bases between the germline ends. The CDR3 sequence is 16 residues long. CDR3 DNA sequence: TGTGCCAGCAGCCAAGCGGGGGGCGGGACATACGATGAGCAGTTCTTC. It translates to CASSQAGGGTYDEQFF.

This clonotype was observed a few times. The chain has TRBV2 and TRBJ2-2; no reliable D call. The CDR3 runs to 12 residues. Per germline, CDR1 SNHLY and CDR2 FYNNEI. Deletions cut 4 bases from V and 3 bases from J, with 3 bases between. The CDR3 here is CASSGDTGELFF. The CDR3 DNA sequence: TGTGCCAGCAGTGGGGACACCGGGGAGCTGTTTTTT.

This clonotype was found many times. The rearrangement joins TRBV7-3 to TRBJ2-2; D gene unclear. There are 11 residues in the CDR3. With 5 bases removed from V and 6 bases from J, the gap between germline ends came to 4 bases. The V gene's germline CDR1 is SGHTA and CDR2 FQGTGA. The CDR3 nucleotides are TGTGCCAGCAGCCTGGCCGGGGAGCTGTTTTTT. Its translation: CASSLAGELFF.

This clonotype was detected a few times. This chain links TRBV5-5 with TRBJ2-7; 8 bases agree with TRBD2. The junction had 5 bases not matched to a gene; V was cut back by 0 bases and J by 6 bases. The CDR3 runs to 14 residues. CDR1 is SGHKS, CDR2 YYEKEE, per germline (reference sequence). For the CDR3, the DNA is TGTGCCAGCAGCTTGGGGGGGACTAGTCTCGAGCAGTACGTC. It translates to CASSLGGTSLEQYV.

This clonotype has only a few counts. The genes are TRBV4-2 and TRBJ2-4; 10 positions match TRBD2. Germline CDR1 is LGHNA and CDR2 is YNFKEQ. V was clipped by 3 bases and J by 0 bases; unmatched bases: 5. This CDR3 has 17 amino acids. CDR3 nucleotides: TGTGCCAGCAGCCAGGTAGCGGGGGGAAAAGCCAAAAACATTCAGTACTTC. Amino acid sequence: CASSQVAGGKAKNIQYF.

This clonotype was found many times. The V gene is TRBV20-1, the J gene TRBJ2-2; no firm D call. The CDR3 contains 13 residues. The V and J ends lost 1 base and 4 bases respectively, with 7 bases between them. CDR1 is DFQATT and CDR2 is SNEGSKA in the germline V gene (reference sequence). As DNA, the CDR3 is TGCAGTGCTAGAGGATACTTCACCGGGGAGCTGTTTTTT. This sequence encodes CSARGYFTGELFF.

This clonotype has ten or more counts. This chain uses TRBV18 with TRBJ2-1; D is unresolved. V lost 6 bases to trimming and J lost 3 bases, with 12 bases between them. This CDR3 spans 14 amino acids. Germline V lookup: CDR1 KGHSH, CDR2 LQKENI. The CDR3 DNA is TGTGCCAGCTCCGGGCCACCAATCTACAATGAGCAGTTCTTC. Residues: CASSGPPIYNEQFF.

This clonotype showed up many times. The CDR3 loop is CASSPEMDTQYF. CDR3 DNA sequence: TGTGCCAGCAGCCCTGAGATGGATACGCAGTATTTT. J is TRBJ2-3 and V is TRBV3-1; D uncertain. Germline CDR1 reads LGHDT; CDR2 reads YNNKEL (reference sequence). The CDR3 loop spans 12 amino acids. With 4 bases removed from V and 6 bases from J, the gap between germline ends came to 8 bases.

This clonotype has just a few counts. J is TRBJ1-5 and V is TRBV2, with D possibly matching TRBD1 (5 bases). With 6 bases removed from V and 0 bases from J, the gap between germline ends came to 12 bases. Germline loops: CDR1 SNHLY, CDR2 FYNNEI. The CDR3 is 15 amino acids. In nucleotides, the CDR3 is TGTGCCAGCAGACCTACAGGATATAGCAATCAGCCCCAGCATTTT. Translated: CASRPTGYSNQPQHF.

This clonotype was recorded at least ten times. The rearrangement uses TRBV20-1 and TRBJ2-7; TRBD2 matches 8 bases. Germline V gives CDR1 DFQATT, CDR2 SNEGSKA (reference sequence). Trimming removed 5 bases from V and 0 bases from J; junction bases left unmatched: 3. This CDR3 is 13 amino acids long. Here the CDR3 reads CSALAGNSYEQYF. CDR3 sequence (DNA): TGCAGTGCTTTAGCGGGGAACTCCTACGAGCAGTACTTC.

This clonotype was counted ten times or more. The V gene is TRBV6-2 or TRBV6-3, the J gene TRBJ2-5; the D is unclear. Between the trimmed V and J ends, which lost 4 bases and 5 bases, there was a span of 11 bases. Germline V CDR1 and CDR2: MNHEY, SVGEGT. This CDR3 contains 13 residues. CDR3 in amino acids: CASSWLVGETQYF. The CDR3 DNA reads as TGTGCCAGCAGTTGGCTGGTTGGTGAGACCCAGTACTTC.

This clonotype was seen repeatedly, ten times or more. The V and J genes are TRBV6-2 or TRBV6-3 and TRBJ1-5; D is ambiguous. Per the germline V gene, CDR1 is MNHEY and CDR2 is SVGEGT. CDR3 length: 13 amino acids. Trimming removed 6 bases from V and 6 bases from J, with 12 bases in between. The DNA of the CDR3 is TGTGCCAGCAGGCAACTTGGAAGTCAGCCCCAGCATTTT. Protein: CASRQLGSQPQHF.

This clonotype was seen at least ten times. The chain combines TRBV9 with TRBJ2-6; D could derive from TRBD1 or TRBD2 (5 bases each). Germline V lookup: CDR1 SGDLS, CDR2 YYNGEE. V lost 2 bases to trimming and J lost 0 bases, with 18 bases between them. There are 19 residues in the CDR3. CDR3 sequence reads: CASSVSRDPWSSGANVLTF. The CDR3, as DNA: TGTGCCAGCAGCGTTAGTCGGGACCCTTGGAGCTCTGGGGCCAACGTCCTGACTTTC.

This clonotype was seen repeatedly, ten times or more. The V call is TRBV18, the J call TRBJ2-5; 7 nucleotides line up with TRBD1. Looked up from germline, CDR1 is KGHSH and CDR2 is LQKENI. The junction had 13 bases not matched to a gene; V was cut back by 5 bases and J by 1 base. This CDR3 comprises 17 residues. CDR3 loop: CASSSSWDSLLQETQYF. The CDR3 coding sequence is TGTGCCAGCTCAAGCTCTTGGGACAGCCTCCTCCAAGAGACCCAGTACTTC.

This chain connects TRBV6-5 to TRBJ2-3; TRBD1 aligns across 11 bases. This CDR3 spans 16 amino acids. Germline V gene lookup returns CDR1 MNHEY and CDR2 SVGAGI. V was pared by 4 bases and J by 4 bases, with 7 bases of the junction left unmatched. CDR3 sequence: CASSSTGTGGADTQYF. The CDR3 nucleotides are TGTGCCAGCAGTTCGACCGGGACAGGGGGTGCAGATACGCAGTATTTT.